This T cell receptor beta chain was recorded in a study of vaccination and CD4 T cells after COVID-19. Study-level results: Vaccine-specific clones in convalescent patients were spike mono-reactive in 304 of 307 cases.

This clonotype turned up a few times. Its matching antigen is unknown. Treatment denoted: approximately nine-day PBMC culture with coronavirus spike peptide pools or control peptides (ViraFEST assay). The CDR3 spans 15 residues. The V gene lost 4 bases and the J gene lost 0 bases, with 15 bases spanning the gap. CDR1 is DFQATT and CDR2 is SNEGSKA in the germline V gene (reference sequence). With the Oncomine TCR Beta short-read assay, DNA from cultured CD4+ T cells was sequenced. TCRdb itself ran the PCR reads through MiXCR, one entry per CDR3 protein. The table records about 18,000 distinct CDR3 sequences, around 45% of them present only once.

J is TRBJ2-5 and V is TRBV20-1, with D possibly TRBD2 on 6 matching bases. This material consisted of CD4+ T cells from blood, cultured in vitro, taken after SARS-CoV-2 vaccination. The TCR sequence derives from a human donor who had recovered from COVID-19. Here the CDR3 DNA reads TGCAGTGCTACCGTCGGTAGCGGAAACCAAGAGACCCAGTACTTC. Protein: CSATVGSGNQETQYF.